This TCR beta chain was identified in a study of blood T cell repertoires in COVID-19. Data came from immunoSEQ multiplex PCR; TCRdb stores just in-frame clones and leaves some out. The repertoire holds about 180,000 clones, with 84% as singletons. V was pared by 6 bases and J by 5 bases, with 11 bases of the junction left unmatched. Germline CDR1 reads MNHEY; CDR2 reads SVGAGI. The CDR3 spans 15 residues. Material: peripheral blood. The V gene is TRBV6-5, the J gene TRBJ1-1; TRBD1 aligns across 8 bases. The sequence was collected from a human donor in a cohort sampled during active COVID-19. The CDR3 DNA is TGTGCCAGCAGACCTACCGGGACAGGAGGGACTGAAGCTTTCTTT. This sequence encodes CASRPTGTGGTEAFF.